This T cell receptor (beta chain) was recorded in a study of blood T cell repertoires in COVID-19. Overall study context: PBMCs, B-cell-depleted T cells, or T cells provided the cDNA or gDNA that made up the material.

Some clones are missing from TCRdb's copy, which holds only in-frame ones; the method was immunoSEQ multiplex PCR. The top ten hold less than 4.5% of the sample, which has just over 300,000 clones, 85% to 90% seen once. Those enrolled, adults aged roughly 18 to 100 years, came from about two dozen US areas. Donors in Cohort 3 who had recovered were those with two negative PCRs, healthcare professional clearance, or resolution of their symptoms. The sequence derives from a man under 40 who had recovered from COVID-19. Sequencing input: PBMCs or T cells enriched from blood (not recorded which).

This CDR3 reads CASSSRGNEGPEQYF. For the CDR3, the DNA is TGTGCCAGCAGTTCGCGCGGTAACGAGGGCCCCGAGCAGTACTTC. The genes are TRBV27 and TRBJ2-7; possible D gene TRBD2, 5 bases. Germline V CDR1 and CDR2: MNHEY, SMNVEV (reference sequence). Trimming took 4 bases from V and 6 from J, leaving 19 bases between them. This CDR3 comprises 15 residues.